The 24 T cell receptor beta chains in this list originate from one sample, sequenced in a study of T-cell reconstitution after alpha-beta-depleted transplantation in children. Preparation of the TCRbeta library involved a method that used unique molecular identifiers. Each CDR3 protein gets one entry after TCRdb re-called the PCR reads with MiXCR. The sample shows about 980,000 distinct CDR3 sequences, about 29% of them seen only once. This sample comprised PBMCs, mostly from graft donor cells, obtained 360 days after TCRalphabeta/CD19-depleted stem cell transplant. These receptors all stem from a boy younger than two who had a stem cell transplant for SCID, so the T cells may come from the graft donor.

This chain connects TRBV12-3 or TRBV12-4 to TRBJ2-1; the match to TRBD2 covers 15 bases. The ends lost 6 bases at V and 5 bases at J; junction bases unmatched: 11. This CDR3 comprises 18 residues. The CDR3 sequence: CASSPRTSGGARDNEQFF. The CDR3 DNA reads TGTGCCAGCAGCCCCAGGACTAGCGGGGGGGCCCGGGACAATGAGCAGTTCTTC.

The chain is built from TRBV5-1 and TRBJ2-3; D gene unclear. There are 17 residues in the CDR3. The ends were cut back, 0 bases at V and 2 bases at J, with 16 bases in the middle. Germline loops: CDR1 SGHRS, CDR2 YFSETQ. The CDR3 sequence: CASSLVPAASTTDTQYF. The CDR3 DNA follows: TGCGCCAGCAGCTTGGTTCCCGCAGCTAGTACCACAGATACGCAGTATTTT.

CDR3 loop: CASSLKGSFQETQYF. The CDR3 DNA follows: TGTGCCAGCAGCTTGAAGGGATCCTTTCAAGAGACCCAGTACTTC. This chain joins TRBV5-5 and TRBJ2-5; D is ambiguous. The germline V gene encodes CDR1 SGHKS and CDR2 YYEKEE (reference sequence). V lost 1 base to trimming and J lost 2 bases, with 12 bases between them. The CDR3 covers 15 residues.

The chain has TRBV5-1 and TRBJ2-3, with no clear D. The CDR3 runs to 14 residues. Deletions cut 4 bases from V and 4 bases from J, with 13 bases between. Germline CDR1 reads SGHRS; CDR2 reads YFSETQ. The CDR3 DNA reads as TGCGCCAGCAGCCCTCGGGCAGGTTCAGATACGCAGTATTTT. Its translation: CASSPRAGSDTQYF.

The chain joins TRBV5-1 to TRBJ2-3, with TRBD2 as a possible D gene (6 bases). The CDR3 loop spans 16 amino acids. Trimming took off 3 bases at V and 2 bases at J, with 16 bases between the two ends. Germline V gene lookup returns CDR1 SGHRS and CDR2 YFSETQ. The CDR3 loop is CASSSQPREATDTQYF. DNA of the CDR3: TGCGCCAGCAGCTCCCAGCCCAGGGAGGCCACAGATACGCAGTATTTT.

This rearrangement joins TRBV11-2 to TRBJ1-1; D is ambiguous. The CDR3 sequence is 12 residues long. Germline V CDR1 and CDR2: SGHAT, FQNNGV. V gave up 6 bases and J gave up 3 bases, with 8 bases separating them. The CDR3: CASRGADTEAFF. CDR3 nucleotides: TGTGCCAGCAGGGGTGCCGACACTGAAGCTTTCTTT.

The chain joins TRBV14 to TRBJ2-1, with TRBD2 matching 7 bases. Trimming cost V 2 bases and J 7 bases; bases outside gene matches: 8. The CDR3 consists of 15 residues. The germline CDR1 and CDR2 sequences are SGHDN and FVKESK. CDR3 in amino acids: CASSQLTGGINEQFF. For the CDR3, the DNA is TGTGCCAGCAGCCAACTAACGGGGGGAATAAATGAGCAGTTCTTC.

The genes are TRBV7-8 and TRBJ2-1; TRBD1 might be the D (5 bases). V gave up 5 bases and J gave up 0 bases, with 14 bases separating them. The germline gives CDR1 SGHVS, CDR2 FQNEAQ. The CDR3 spans 16 residues. The chain's CDR3 is CASSPTGMSSYNEQFF. Here the CDR3 DNA reads TGTGCCAGCAGCCCCACAGGAATGAGCTCCTACAATGAGCAGTTCTTC.

This clonotype has a handful of counts. The chain couples TRBV27 to TRBJ2-2, with D hard to call. The V end was cut by 3 bases, the J end by 8 bases, with 16 bases between. The CDR3 sequence is 15 residues long. Germline assignment: CDR1 MNHEY and CDR2 SMNVEV (reference sequence). This CDR3 reads CASSLRQVPGGELFF. CDR3 in DNA: TGTGCCAGCAGTTTGCGTCAGGTGCCGGGTGGGGAGCTGTTTTTT.

The chain recombines TRBV27 with TRBJ1-1; perhaps TRBD1 as D (5 bases). Germline CDR1 reads MNHEY; CDR2 reads SMNVEV (reference sequence). The CDR3 is 15 residues long. V lost 7 bases to trimming and J lost 4 bases, with 19 bases between them. The CDR3 reads CASNFNGPGRTEAFF. The CDR3 region has the DNA TGTGCCAGCAACTTTAACGGGCCGGGGCGCACTGAAGCTTTCTTT.

A word on this clonotype: One end of the junction is discordant with germline, which a read error may explain. This rearrangement joins TRBV24-1 to TRBJ2-3, with 8 bases fitting TRBD1. Germline V gene data show CDR1 as KGHDR and CDR2 as SFDVKD. The CDR3 runs to 16 residues. CDR3 sequence (DNA): TGTGCCACCAGTGATCCGGGGACAGGCCTTTATGATACGCGGTATTTT. Translation: CATSDPGTGLYDTRYF.

This clonotype was recorded a few times. This rearrangement joins TRBV7-2 to TRBJ1-5; D is unclear. Germline V lookup: CDR1 SGHTA, CDR2 FQGNSA. This CDR3 is built from 12 residues. V gave up 5 bases and J gave up 4 bases, with 6 bases separating them. CDR3 amino acids: CASSNLNQPQHF. In DNA form, the CDR3 reads TGTGCCAGCAGCAACCTGAATCAGCCCCAGCATTTT.

This clonotype turned up a few times. V and J are TRBV6-5 and TRBJ2-1; 10 bases agree with TRBD2. Trimming removed 3 bases from V and 8 bases from J; junction bases left unmatched: 7. The CDR3 covers 15 residues. CDR1 and CDR2 (germline): MNHEY, SVGAGI. The CDR3 loop reads CASSYKRGGWDEQFF. The CDR3 DNA is TGTGCCAGCAGTTATAAGCGGGGGGGCTGGGATGAGCAGTTCTTC.

The CDR3 sequence: CASSSNRVRETQYF. DNA of the CDR3: TGCGCCAGCAGCTCCAACAGGGTCCGAGAGACCCAGTACTTC. V gene TRBV5-1 combines with J gene TRBJ2-5, with D perhaps matching TRBD1 (6 bases). In germline, CDR1 is SGHRS, CDR2 YFSETQ. The CDR3 contains 14 residues. Trimming took off 3 bases at V and 4 bases at J, with 13 bases between the two ends.

The chain recombines TRBV4-2 with TRBJ1-5; D remains ambiguous. The V and J ends lost 3 bases and 5 bases respectively, with 14 bases between them. Germline V gene data show CDR1 as LGHNA and CDR2 as YNFKEQ. This CDR3 is 15 amino acids long. The CDR3 nucleotides read TGTGCCAGCAGCCAGGATGCCCCAGCCGATCAGCCCCAGCATTTT. This sequence encodes CASSQDAPADQPQHF.

The V and J genes are TRBV27 and TRBJ2-3; no clear D. CDR3 size: 15 residues. The V end was cut by 5 bases, the J end by 2 bases, with 14 bases between. Per the germline V gene, CDR1 is MNHEY and CDR2 is SMNVEV (reference sequence). In DNA form, the CDR3 reads TGTGCCAGCAGTGAAGTTAGTCTTTACACAGATACGCAGTATTTT. Translation: CASSEVSLYTDTQYF.

The chain couples TRBV28 to TRBJ1-4, with D possibly being TRBD1 (5 bases). Germline loops: CDR1 MDHEN, CDR2 SYDVKM. Trimming removed 6 bases at V and 3 bases at J, with 11 bases between. This CDR3 has 14 residues. The CDR3 nucleotides are TGTGCCAGCAGACCTGACAGCGCTAATGAAAAACTGTTTTTT. Translated: CASRPDSANEKLFF. The variable domain in full, with the rest retrieved from reference TRBV28 and TRBJ1-4, is DVKVTQSSRYLVKRTGEKVFLECVQDMDHENMFWYRQDPGLGLRLIYFSYDVKMKEKGDIPEGYSVSREKKERFSLILESASTNQTSMYLCASRPDSANEKLFFGSGTQLSVL.

In its sample, this clonotype was seen a few times. One end of the junction does not line up with germline, which may come from a read error. The chain uses TRBV5-1 and TRBJ2-7; D gene unclear. Germline loops: CDR1 SGHRS, CDR2 YFSETQ. CDR3 length: 13 amino acids. Here the CDR3 reads CASSPSLTYGQYF. The CDR3 nucleotides read TGCGCCAGCAGCCCCTCCCTCACGTACGGGCAGTACTTC.

This clonotype has at least ten counts. The chain employs TRBV10-3 and TRBJ2-7; perhaps TRBD2 as D (6 bases). The germline V gene encodes CDR1 ENHRY and CDR2 SYGVKD. Trimming cost V 3 bases and J 5 bases, with 20 bases left between them. The CDR3 has 16 amino acids. The CDR3 DNA reads TGTGCCATCAGTGATAGGGTGGTCGGGGGATCCCACGAGCAGTACTTC. This translates into CAISDRVVGGSHEQYF.

The chain has TRBV20-1 and TRBJ1-2; maybe TRBD1 (6 bases). CDR3 length: 13 residues. The V and J ends lost 6 bases and 6 bases respectively, with 17 bases between them. Germline V gene sequence: CDR1 DFQATT, CDR2 SNEGSKA (reference sequence). As DNA, the CDR3 is TGCAGTGCGGGAACGGGGGCTCGGGATGGCTACACCTTC. The encoded protein is CSAGTGARDGYTF.

This chain joins TRBV20-1 and TRBJ2-1; D unclear. Germline loops: CDR1 DFQATT, CDR2 SNEGSKA (reference sequence). V was cut by 0 bases and J by 0 bases, with 9 bases left in between. The CDR3 contains 15 residues. CDR3 residues: CSAREGHRSYNEQFF. The CDR3 coding sequence is TGCAGTGCTAGAGAGGGCCACCGCTCCTACAATGAGCAGTTCTTC.

This clonotype was detected only a few times. The V call is TRBV5-3, the J call TRBJ2-3; D is perhaps TRBD1 (6 bases). TRBV5-3 belongs to the ORF category, with a function that is uncertain. The CDR3 has 16 residues. V lost 8 bases and J lost 6, with 25 bases in between. The chain's CDR3 is CASSKKRPQGLDTQYF. DNA of the CDR3: TGTGCCAGTAGTAAGAAACGCCCCCAGGGGTTGGATACGCAGTATTTT.

The chain carries TRBV20-1 and TRBJ2-7; D not certain. The CDR3 is made up of 14 amino acids. The germline gives CDR1 DFQATT, CDR2 SNEGSKA (reference sequence). V shed 3 bases and J shed 4 bases, with 16 bases lying between them. The CDR3 region has the DNA TGCAGTGCTAGTAAGGACCCCGTCTCGTACGAGCAGTACTTC. This codes for CSASKDPVSYEQYF.

J is TRBJ2-7 and V is TRBV9; 7 nucleotides agree with TRBD1. CDR3 length: 15 residues. The V segment lost 2 bases and the J segment 6 bases; nucleotides outside the gene matches: 11. CDR1 is SGDLS, CDR2 YYNGEE, per germline. The CDR3 loop is CASSVDDRVGCEQYF. The CDR3 DNA reads as TGTGCCAGCAGCGTGGATGACAGGGTAGGATGCGAGCAGTACTTC.